This T cell receptor beta chain was retrieved from a study of T cells expressing NK-cell markers. Study information: Eight donors were sequenced, seven testing HCMV-seropositive and one testing seronegative.

Details on this clonotype: Its antigen remains unidentified.

5'RACE template switching with UMIs produced the TCR beta cDNA. TCRdb reanalyzed the 5' RACE reads and collapses them to one entry per CDR3 protein, without DNA. The table for this sample gives 160,000 or so distinct CDR3 sequences. General study results and limits: In a few donors, dominant clonotypes made up about 25-60.1% of CD3+CD56-NKG2C+ cells. Dominant NKG2C+ clonotype frequencies of 1.0-7.0% of CD8+ T cells were measured in 5 or 6 donors.

Sample: blood T cells: a sorted CD56 or NKG2C T cell subset, CD4+ or CD8+ T cells, or bulk PBMC T cells (not recorded which). This sequence originates from a woman aged 18 to 75 in good health.

CDR3 region: CASSQERSISEQYF. The chain employs TRBV4-1 and TRBJ2-7. The CDR3 loop spans 14 amino acids. Germline CDR1 reads MGHRA; CDR2 reads YSYEKL.